This TCR beta chain was retrieved from a study of blood T cell repertoires in COVID-19. Study-wide background: Collection of acute and convalescent COVID-19 samples took place in the United States, Italy and Spain. PBMCs, B-cell-depleted T cells, or T cells provided the cDNA or gDNA that made up the material.

Per the authors' pipeline: Reference gene primers were amplified, and this amplification served to estimate nucleated cell counts. Method: immunoSEQ multiplex PCR; TCRdb's copy keeps in-frame clones and lacks some. V and J calls and clone size follow that table, whereas D and trimming were derived from the DNA. The sample consists of 450,000 to 500,000 clones, 70% to 90% of them appearing once. The CDR3 covers 16 residues. V was pared by 2 bases and J by 3 bases, with 16 bases between. CDR1 and CDR2 (germline): MNHEY, SVGEGT. The recovered donors of Cohort 3 showed two negative PCRs, clearance, or symptom resolution.

This chain uses TRBV6-2 or TRBV6-3 with TRBJ1-2; D unresolved. This TCR came from a woman aged 55-69 years who had recovered from COVID-19. The sample comprised PBMCs or T cells enriched from blood (not recorded which). Written as DNA, the CDR3 is TGTGCCAGCAGTTACAGAAGAGGGTGGAGCGACTATGGCTACACCTTC. Translating gives CASSYRRGWSDYGYTF.